The entry below describes one T cell receptor beta chain. The target of this receptor is not known. Per-nucleotide qualities are absent, and no much larger clonotype sits a single base away. TCRbeta CDR3 regions were amplified from genomic DNA using the immunoSEQ Assay, a bias-controlled multiplex PCR. In the original analysis: The number of nucleated cells in each sample was estimated by amplification of reference gene primers within the assay. Sequence reads were collapsed and filtered to measure the absolute abundance of every unique TCRbeta CDR3 rearrangement. For each sample, productive Simpson clonality was calculated as the square root of Simpson's diversity index over productive rearrangements. As stored in TCRdb, this immuneACCESS dataset retains in-frame rearrangements with V and J assigned. A fraction of the clones does not appear; measured against another copy, unresolved V genes explain less than half of the discrepancy, and the remainder lacks a known reason. The DNA gave D and trimming, while V, J and clone size come from that table. This sample comprises roughly 200,000 clones, approximately 84% of them detected only once. The ten most abundant clones make up roughly 5.3% of the sample.

These data come from a study of blood T cell repertoires in COVID-19 (TCRdb year 2020). About the investigation overall: Collaborator samples came from the United States, Italy and Spain and covered acute and convalescent phases of COVID-19. Sample metadata almost always included a de-identified subject ID, COVID-19 status, age in years and sex. Where available, HLA class I and class II types were taken from metadata supplied by the sample provider and were not determined by assay-based typing. The repertoires were released in a freely available public database intended as a resource for research on the immune response to SARS-CoV-2. The material from the prospective study consisted of cDNA or gDNA derived from T cells, B-cell-depleted T cells, or PBMCs. Subjects who had been exposed to COVID-19, were actively infected with it, or had recovered from it provided the deeply sampled blood TCRbeta repertoires that made up the dataset. Samples came from the ongoing ImmuneRACE study (first 160 participants) plus 1,254 subjects from 6 global collaborators. Findings and caveats that apply to the study as a whole: The amount of clinical and demographic metadata varied by source and participant and was provided uncurated.

Collaborating institutions collected whole blood in K2EDTA tubes following their own protocols. Collaborator samples were shipped for TCRbeta analysis as frozen whole blood, isolated PBMCs, or DNA extracted from either sample type. There are 13 amino acids in the CDR3, from cysteine to phenylalanine inclusive. CDR3 DNA only is kept here, 39 bases in frame from base 1. The junction shows trimming of 10 bases on V and 4 bases on J, plus 14 bases between the germline ends. The germline V gene yields MNHEY for CDR1 and SVGAGI for CDR2. The source is an older woman with active or convalescent COVID-19. The material sequenced was peripheral blood. The chain is encoded by TRBV6-5 joined to TRBJ2-1, with no reliable assignment of the D segment. The CDR3 sequence is CATALHGYNEQFF. The nucleotide sequence reads as follows: TGTGCCACCGCGCTGCACGGGTACAATGAGCAGTTCTTC.